These 2 T cell receptor beta chains share one sample of origin, sequenced in a study of cytomegalovirus exposure and HLA in healthy donors. Primers included in the PCR were 60 Vbeta and 13 Jbeta primers. Some clones are missing from TCRdb's copy, which holds only in-frame ones; the method was immunoSEQ multiplex PCR. The sample consists of 120,000 to 150,000 clones, less than 9.5% of them appearing once. Sample: PBMCs. Receptor source: a male donor in good health and CMV-seronegative.

V is TRBV19 and J is TRBJ1-6, with TRBD1 matching over 7 bases. Germline CDR1 reads LNHDA; CDR2 reads SQIVND (reference sequence). The CDR3 consists of 16 residues. Losses at the gene ends were 5 bases for V and 7 bases for J; bases not matched to a gene: 11. Here the CDR3 reads CASSRRQGSENSPLHF. In DNA, the CDR3 is TGTGCCAGTAGTCGACGACAGGGAAGTGAAAATTCACCCCTCCACTTT.

This clone was seen a handful of times. The chain combines TRBV7-3 with TRBJ1-1; no firm D call. CDR3 length equals 13 residues. V dropped 0 bases and J dropped 1 base, with 3 bases sitting between them. The germline V gene has CDR1 SGHTA and CDR2 FQGTGA. The CDR3 DNA reads as TGTGCCAGCAGCTTAACAGCGAACACTGAAGCTTTCTTT. Its protein product is CASSLTANTEAFF.